This T cell receptor beta chain was captured by sequencing in a study of blood T cell repertoires in COVID-19. Study processing details: Reference gene primer amplification yielded estimated nucleated cell counts. Sequencing was performed with immunoSEQ multiplex PCR; in TCRdb, only in-frame clones are kept and a portion is missing. D and trimming come from the DNA, and the V and J calls and clone size come from that table. The table has approximately 440,000 clones, 70% to 90% seen once. Germline V gene data show CDR1 as SGHDN and CDR2 as FVKESK. This CDR3 spans 14 amino acids. V shed 4 bases and J 3 bases; nucleotides not matched to a gene: 2.

This receptor was identified in a woman in her 50s with COVID-19, enrolled during active disease. The material sequenced was peripheral blood. This chain connects TRBV14 to TRBJ2-2; 7 bases line up with TRBD1. The CDR3 region is CASSPGTDTGELFF. The CDR3 DNA is TGTGCCAGCAGCCCCGGGACAGACACCGGGGAGCTGTTTTTT.